This passage covers 31 T cell receptor beta chains from one sample sequenced in a study of cytotoxic CD8 clonotypes in ibrutinib-treated CLL. The repertoire was sequenced with immunoSEQ multiplex PCR; TCRdb's copy has only in-frame clones and lacks some. The sample shows 100,000 to 150,000 clones, 75% to 90% of them seen only once. Sequenced here: PBMCs, sampled after 24 months of ibrutinib treatment. The receptors stem from a human donor with chronic lymphocytic leukemia.

CDR3 sequence (DNA): TGTGCCAGCACCCGGGACAGGCTGACCTACAATGAGCAGTTCTTC. This encodes CASTRDRLTYNEQFF. This rearrangement joins TRBV7-8 to TRBJ2-1; TRBD1 matches at 8 bases. Germline values: CDR1 SGHVS, CDR2 FQNEAQ. J gave up 2 bases and V 7 bases, and 7 bases lay outside the gene matches. The CDR3 is made up of 15 amino acids. Based on the CDR3 plus reference TRBV7-8 and TRBJ2-1, the full variable domain is GAGVSQSPRYKVAKRGQDVALRCDPISGHVSLFWYQQALGQGPEFLTYFQNEAQLDKSGLPSDRFFAERPEGSVSTLKIQRTQQEDSAVYLCASTRDRLTYNEQFFGPGTRLTVL.

The chain employs TRBV10-1 and TRBJ1-2; no clear D. The germline V and J ends were trimmed by 11 bases and 4 bases, with 20 bases remaining between them. CDR3 size: 14 residues. Germline V CDR1 and CDR2: WNHNN, SYGVQD (reference sequence). The CDR3 reads CAGIQRAWLYGYTF. CDR3 nucleotides: TGCGCCGGGATTCAAAGAGCCTGGCTCTATGGCTACACCTTC.

The chain combines TRBV7-9 with TRBJ2-7; TRBD1 might be the D (6 bases). Germline V lookup: CDR1 SEHNR, CDR2 FQNEAQ (reference sequence). The length of the CDR3 is 16 residues. Trimming took off 6 bases at V and 2 bases at J, with 20 bases between the two ends. The CDR3 coding sequence is TGTGCCAGCAGTCCCATGGGGACAATGACTCCCTACGAGCAGTACTTC. Translation gives CASSPMGTMTPYEQYF.

CDR3 residues: CASSYSIAGIYEQYF. The DNA of the CDR3 is TGTGCCAGCAGTTACTCGATTGCGGGGATCTACGAGCAGTACTTC. The rearrangement links TRBV6-5 to TRBJ2-7, with D possibly TRBD2 on 6 matching bases. The V end lost 0 bases, the J end lost 3 bases, and 12 bases lay between the germline ends. In germline, CDR1 is MNHEY, CDR2 SVGAGI. The CDR3 totals 15 residues.

V and J are TRBV28 and TRBJ2-1; the D is unclear. The ends were cut back, 7 bases at V and 7 bases at J, with 17 bases in the middle. The CDR3 runs 14 residues. Germline CDR1 reads MDHEN; CDR2 reads SYDVKM. The CDR3 sequence: CASTTENSRNEQFF. CDR3 in DNA: TGTGCCAGCACCACGGAGAATAGTCGGAATGAGCAGTTCTTC. Variable domain in full (rest from reference TRBV28 and TRBJ2-1): DVKVTQSSRYLVKRTGEKVFLECVQDMDHENMFWYRQDPGLGLRLIYFSYDVKMKEKGDIPEGYSVSREKKERFSLILESASTNQTSMYLCASTTENSRNEQFFGPGTRLTVL.

The chain has TRBV28 and TRBJ1-3; D perhaps matches TRBD1 (5 bases). There are 16 residues in the CDR3. Per germline, CDR1 MDHEN and CDR2 SYDVKM. V lost 4 bases, J lost 4 bases, and 17 bases lay in between. The CDR3: CASSSGTGRVGNTIYF. In nucleotides, the CDR3 is TGTGCCAGCAGTTCCGGGACGGGGCGCGTCGGAAACACCATATATTTT.

The chain links TRBV19 to TRBJ1-4; TRBD1 matches 11 bases. V was clipped by 6 bases and J by 0 bases; unmatched bases: 12. This CDR3 has 19 residues. Germline lookup yields CDR1 LNHDA and CDR2 SQIVND (reference sequence). The CDR3 region has the DNA TGTGCCAGTAGCATCGGACAGGGGGCGTCGGCCACAACTAATGAAAAACTGTTTTTT. This gives the protein CASSIGQGASATTNEKLFF.

The chain uses TRBV11-1 and TRBJ2-1, with 11 positions matching TRBD2. Trimming took 3 bases from V and 0 from J; bases not matched to a gene: 1. This CDR3 is built from 16 residues. In germline, CDR1 is SGHAT, CDR2 FQDESV (reference sequence). The CDR3 DNA follows: TGTGCCAGCAGCTTCACTAGCGGGAGCTCCTACAATGAGCAGTTCTTC. Residues: CASSFTSGSSYNEQFF.

The rearrangement joins TRBV30 to TRBJ1-5; unclear D gene. The length of the CDR3 is 15 residues. The germline CDR1 and CDR2 sequences are GTSNPN and SVGIG (reference sequence). Trimming shortened V by 2 bases and J by 0 bases, and 11 bases separated the two germline ends. CDR3 loop: CAWSTGSYSNQPQHF. The CDR3 nucleotides are TGTGCCTGGAGTACTGGATCCTATAGCAATCAGCCCCAGCATTTT.

The chain carries TRBV28 and TRBJ2-7; 7 bases line up with TRBD1. Germline CDR1 is MDHEN and CDR2 is SYDVKM. The CDR3 has 16 amino acids. V gave up 9 bases and J gave up 3 bases; unmatched junction bases: 17. CDR3 residues: CASSRRDRAIGYEQYF. CDR3 sequence (DNA): TGTGCCAGTTCGCGAAGAGACAGGGCGATTGGCTACGAGCAGTACTTC. Full variable domain (missing parts from reference TRBV28 and TRBJ2-7): DVKVTQSSRYLVKRTGEKVFLECVQDMDHENMFWYRQDPGLGLRLIYFSYDVKMKEKGDIPEGYSVSREKKERFSLILESASTNQTSMYLCASSRRDRAIGYEQYFGPGTRLTVT.

This clone is a singleton in its sample. The chain recombines TRBV15 with TRBJ2-5; D call uncertain. The closer fit of TRBJ2-7 to the DNA end suggests the J call may be wrong. Germline lookup yields CDR1 LNHNV and CDR2 YYDKDF (reference sequence). The CDR3 runs 13 residues. CDR3 residues: CATSREGFAEQYF. The CDR3 coding sequence is TGTGCCACCAGCAGAGAGGGCTTCGCCGAGCAGTACTTC.

V gene TRBV11-1 combines with J gene TRBJ2-3, with D uncertain. The germline gives CDR1 SGHAT, CDR2 FQDESV (reference sequence). The CDR3 sequence is 14 residues long. V lost 2 bases, J lost 6 bases, and 12 bases lay in between. The CDR3 spells CASSLYENHDTQYF. The CDR3 coding sequence is TGTGCCAGCAGCTTATACGAAAACCACGATACGCAGTATTTT.

CDR3: CASSLSTVEQFF. The CDR3 nucleotides are TGTGCCAGCAGCTTGAGTACCGTAGAGCAGTTCTTC. The V and J genes are TRBV7-2 and TRBJ2-1; D is unresolved. CDR1 is SGHTA, CDR2 FQGNSA, per germline. The V end was cut by 3 bases, the J end by 10 bases, with 10 bases between. CDR3 length: 12 residues.

The V gene is TRBV18, the J gene TRBJ2-3; D perhaps matches TRBD2 (6 bases). Germline assignment: CDR1 KGHSH and CDR2 LQKENI. V gave up 4 bases and J gave up 5 bases, with 16 bases separating them. The CDR3 length is 15 residues. As DNA, the CDR3 is TGTGCCAGCTCACAAGGCGGACTAATAAGAGATACGCAGTATTTT. It encodes CASSQGGLIRDTQYF.

The rearrangement uses TRBV7-8 and TRBJ2-5, with TRBD2 matching over 10 bases. There are 15 residues in the CDR3. V trimming: 5 bases; J trimming: 4 bases; junction bases outside the gene matches: 7. Germline assignment: CDR1 SGHVS and CDR2 FQNEAQ. CDR3 sequence reads: CASSLLAGVRETQYF. CDR3 nucleotides: TGTGCCAGCAGCCTTCTAGCGGGAGTGCGAGAGACCCAGTACTTC. Combining the CDR3 with reference TRBV7-8 and TRBJ2-5 gives the whole variable domain GAGVSQSPRYKVAKRGQDVALRCDPISGHVSLFWYQQALGQGPEFLTYFQNEAQLDKSGLPSDRFFAERPEGSVSTLKIQRTQQEDSAVYLCASSLLAGVRETQYFGPGTRLLVL.

The J gene is TRBJ2-3, the V gene TRBV27, with a possible D match to TRBD2 (6 bases). Germline V gene data show CDR1 as MNHEY and CDR2 as SMNVEV (reference sequence). This CDR3 spans 16 amino acids. V was trimmed by 4 bases and J by 0 bases, leaving 14 bases between them. The CDR3 reads CASSSRGLLSTDTQYF. CDR3 bases: TGTGCCAGCAGTTCACGAGGACTACTCAGCACAGATACGCAGTATTTT.

The chain recombines TRBV6-1 with TRBJ1-5; D is possibly TRBD1 (6 bases). This CDR3 contains 15 residues. Trimming cost V 5 bases and J 6 bases, with 17 bases left between them. The germline gives CDR1 MNHNS, CDR2 SASEGT. CDR3 sequence (DNA): TGTGCCAGCAGTCTCCGGGGGCAGGGAGGTCAGCCCCAGCATTTT. Translating gives CASSLRGQGGQPQHF.

The chain uses TRBV11-2 and TRBJ2-5, with 8 positions matching TRBD1. This CDR3 region has 15 residues. Germline CDR1 SGHAT, CDR2 FQNNGV. Trimming at V came to 6 bases and at J to 2 bases, leaving 8 bases not matched to a gene. The CDR3 DNA is TGTGCCAGCAGATTCGCCTACAGGGGGCAAGAGACCCAGTACTTC. This gives the protein CASRFAYRGQETQYF. The full variable domain, its missing parts supplied by reference TRBV11-2 and TRBJ2-5, is EAGVAQSPRYKIIEKRQSVAFWCNPISGHATLYWYQQILGQGPKLLIQFQNNGVVDDSQLPKDRFSAERLKGVDSTLKIQPAKLEDSAVYLCASRFAYRGQETQYFGPGTRLLVL.

This rearrangement joins TRBV9 to TRBJ1-4; maybe TRBD1 (6 bases). Germline V gene sequence: CDR1 SGDLS, CDR2 YYNGEE. Trimming removed 2 bases at V and 2 bases at J, with 13 bases between. The CDR3 loop spans 16 amino acids. Here the CDR3 DNA reads TGTGCCAGCAGCGTCCCAGAGGGGGGCACTAATGAAAAACTGTTTTTT. As protein: CASSVPEGGTNEKLFF.

The chain links TRBV2 to TRBJ2-1; 8 nucleotides match TRBD1. The V gene end was trimmed by 6 bases and the J gene end by 12 bases; junction bases not matched to a gene: 13. This CDR3 is built from 14 residues. Per germline, CDR1 SNHLY and CDR2 FYNNEI. The CDR3 is CASSLDRGRSRQFF. The DNA of the CDR3 is TGTGCCAGCAGCCTTGACAGGGGTAGATCTCGGCAGTTCTTC.

The chain couples TRBV13 to TRBJ2-2; D is unclear. V lost 5 bases and J 4 bases, leaving 11 bases between the germline ends. This CDR3 is built from 14 residues. Germline CDR1 is PRHDT and CDR2 is FYEKMQ (reference sequence). The CDR3 nucleotides read TGTGCCAGCAGCATTTGGACGGGCACCGGGGAGCTGTTTTTT. This encodes CASSIWTGTGELFF.

V and J are TRBV5-6 and TRBJ1-2, with 7 bases fitting TRBD1. The CDR3 loop spans 14 amino acids. J lost 2 bases, V lost 5 bases, and 6 bases had no gene match. The germline V gene has CDR1 SGHDT and CDR2 YYEEEE. CDR3 nucleotides: TGTGCCAGCAGTCACCAGGGACAGAACTATGGCTACACCTTC. This codes for CASSHQGQNYGYTF.

The V call is TRBV7-2, the J call TRBJ1-4, with TRBD1 matching over 7 bases. The CDR3 length is 18 residues. Germline V gene sequence: CDR1 SGHTA, CDR2 FQGNSA. V dropped 6 bases and J dropped 4; count of bases not matched to a gene: 17. The CDR3 DNA is TGTGCCAGCAGTTCCCCCTCCTATCCGGGACAGCTTAATGAAAAACTGTTTTTT. Translation: CASSSPSYPGQLNEKLFF.

CDR3 sequence reads: CSVVQGTYGYTF. The CDR3 bases are TGCAGCGTTGTCCAGGGGACCTATGGCTACACCTTC. The chain is built from TRBV29-1 and TRBJ1-2; the D gene is possibly TRBD1 (6 bases). The CDR3 covers 12 residues. The V end was cut by 4 bases, the J end by 4 bases, with 10 bases between. Germline-derived CDR1 and CDR2 are SQVTM and ANQGSEA.

The rearrangement uses TRBV29-1 and TRBJ2-6; no clear D gene. This CDR3 is built from 15 residues. The V gene lost 6 bases and the J gene lost 2 bases, with 14 bases spanning the gap. The V gene's germline CDR1 is SQVTM and CDR2 ANQGSEA. CDR3: CSVVNPSTGANVLTF. The CDR3 nucleotides are TGCAGCGTGGTAAACCCATCGACTGGGGCCAACGTCCTGACTTTC.

The table lists this clone with a count of one. The CDR3 sequence: CASRLARSSYNEQFF. CDR3 bases: TGTGCAAGTCGCTTAGCGAGGTCCTCCTACAATGAGCAGTTCTTC. The chain links TRBV12-2 to TRBJ2-1; the table assigns TRBD2, which was not confirmed against the DNA. TRBV12-2 corresponds to a pseudogene. The length of the CDR3 is 15 residues.

The chain carries TRBV9 and TRBJ2-7, with 7 bases fitting TRBD1. The V gene end was trimmed by 6 bases and the J gene end by 2 bases; junction bases not matched to a gene: 8. The CDR3 totals 14 residues. CDR1 is SGDLS and CDR2 is YYNGEE in the germline V gene. The CDR3 DNA sequence: TGTGCCAGCACCAGGGACAGTGAAACCTACGAGCAGTACTTC. It specifies CASTRDSETYEQYF.

The CDR3 sequence is CASSLEAWGSPYNEQFF. CDR3 DNA: TGTGCCAGCAGCTTGGAGGCGTGGGGGAGCCCCTACAATGAGCAGTTCTTC. V gene TRBV5-5 combines with J gene TRBJ2-1; D tentatively reads TRBD1 or TRBD2 (5 bases each). Looked up from germline, CDR1 is SGHKS and CDR2 is YYEKEE (reference sequence). V was cut by 0 bases and J by 2 bases, with 15 bases left in between. The CDR3 loop spans 17 amino acids. Full variable domain (outside the CDR3, taken from reference TRBV5-5 and TRBJ2-1): DAGVTQSPTHLIKTRGQQVTLRCSPISGHKSVSWYQQVLGQGPQFIFQYYEKEERGRGNFPDRFSARQFPNYSSELNVNALLLGDSALYLCASSLEAWGSPYNEQFFGPGTRLTVL.

This clone was detected only once. The chain recombines TRBV7-9 with TRBJ2-1; possibly TRBD1 or TRBD2 for D (6 bases each). This CDR3 comprises 14 residues. Germline values: CDR1 SEHNR, CDR2 FQNEAQ (reference sequence). Trimming shortened V by 3 bases and J by 5 bases, and 11 bases separated the two germline ends. CDR3 nucleotide sequence: TGTGCCAGCAGCTTGGGGGGCAATGACAATGAGCAGTTCTTC. This translates into CASSLGGNDNEQFF.

This clone was seen once. This chain connects TRBV6-1 to TRBJ1-1; D not resolved. CDR3 length: 14 amino acids. Germline CDR1 reads MNHNS; CDR2 reads SASEGT. The V end lost 1 base, the J end lost 4 bases, and 10 bases lay between the germline ends. The CDR3 nucleotides read TGTGCCAGCAGTGAAGGGTGGGCCTCCACTGAAGCTTTCTTT. Amino acids: CASSEGWASTEAFF.

The chain is built from TRBV15 and TRBJ1-2; maybe TRBD1 (5 bases). V lost 5 bases and J lost 2, with 15 bases in between. From germline, CDR1 is LNHNV and CDR2 YYDKDF (reference sequence). The CDR3 totals 15 residues. CDR3 amino acids: CATSLPLGTNYGYTF. The CDR3 DNA follows: TGTGCCACCAGCCTCCCTTTAGGGACGAACTATGGCTACACCTTC. The full variable domain, rest sourced from reference TRBV15 and TRBJ1-2, is DAMVIQNPRYQVTQFGKPVTLSCSQTLNHNVMYWYQQKSSQAPKLLFHYYDKDFNNEADTPDNFQSRRPNTSFCFLDIRSPGLGDTAMYLCATSLPLGTNYGYTFGSGTRLTVV.